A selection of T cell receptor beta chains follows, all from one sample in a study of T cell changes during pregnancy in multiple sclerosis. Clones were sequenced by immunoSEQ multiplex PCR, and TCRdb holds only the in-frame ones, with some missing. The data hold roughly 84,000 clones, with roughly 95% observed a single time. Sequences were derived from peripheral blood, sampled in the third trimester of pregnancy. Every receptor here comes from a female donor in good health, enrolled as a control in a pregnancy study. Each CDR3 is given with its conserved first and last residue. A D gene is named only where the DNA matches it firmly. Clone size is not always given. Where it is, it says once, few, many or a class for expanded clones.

CDR3 protein: CASTKRAPAEKLFF
CDR3 DNA: TGTGCCAGTACCAAGAGGGCCCCGGCTGAAAAACTGTTTTTT
clone size: -
J gene: TRBJ1-4
D gene: -
V gene: TRBV19

CDR3 protein: CASSLVLSGRRNEQFF
CDR3 DNA: TGTGCCAGCAGCTTAGTTTTAAGCGGGAGAAGGAATGAGCAGTTCTTC
clone size: once
J gene: TRBJ2-1
D gene: TRBD2
V gene: TRBV7-6

CDR3 protein: CASSQEYSGTPNSNQPQHF
CDR3 DNA: TGTGCCAGCAGCCAAGAATACTCCGGGACACCTAATAGCAATCAGCCCCAGCATTTT
clone size: -
J gene: TRBJ1-5
D gene: -
V gene: TRBV14

CDR3 protein: CASSLLVRETQYF
CDR3 DNA: TGCGCCAGCAGCCTCCTCGTTCGAGAGACCCAGTACTTC
clone size: once
J gene: TRBJ2-5
D gene: -
V gene: TRBV4-1

CDR3 protein: CASTPGLSYEQYF
CDR3 DNA: TGTGCCAGCACCCCGGGACTCTCCTACGAGCAGTACTTC
clone size: -
J gene: TRBJ2-7
D gene: -
V gene: TRBV2

CDR3 protein: CASSLGQGAWAFF
CDR3 DNA: TGCGCCAGCAGCTTGGGTCAGGGGGCTTGGGCTTTCTTT
clone size: -
J gene: TRBJ1-1
D gene: TRBD1
V gene: TRBV5-1

CDR3 protein: CASSLGVLAGYEQFF
CDR3 DNA: TGTGCCAGCAGCTTAGGTGTACTAGCGGGATATGAGCAGTTCTTC
clone size: -
J gene: TRBJ2-1
D gene: TRBD2
V gene: TRBV7-2

CDR3 protein: CASSNPRGREETQYF
CDR3 DNA: TGTGCCAGCAGCAACCCCAGGGGGCGCGAGGAGACCCAGTACTTC
clone size: once
J gene: TRBJ2-5
D gene: TRBD1
V gene: TRBV7-9

CDR3 protein: CASSFGGQGLYEQYF
CDR3 DNA: TGTGCCAGCAGTTTTGGGGGACAGGGGCTGTACGAGCAGTACTTC
clone size: -
J gene: TRBJ2-7
D gene: TRBD1
V gene: TRBV27

CDR3 protein: CASSLEGRGTDTQYF
CDR3 DNA: TGTGCCAGCAGCTTGGAGGGGCGCGGCACAGATACGCAGTATTTT
clone size: -
J gene: TRBJ2-3
D gene: -
V gene: TRBV5-8

CDR3 protein: CASSEGSGGPTDEQFF
CDR3 DNA: TGTGCCAGCAGCGAAGGGTCGGGAGGGCCCACAGATGAGCAGTTCTTC
clone size: -
J gene: TRBJ2-1
D gene: TRBD2
V gene: TRBV2

CDR3 protein: CASSEAGVRSYEQYF
CDR3 DNA: TGTGCCAGCAGTGAGGCAGGGGTGAGGTCCTACGAGCAGTACTTC
clone size: -
J gene: TRBJ2-7
D gene: -
V gene: TRBV6-1

CDR3 protein: CASSPGQGVYEQYF
CDR3 DNA: TGCGCCAGCAGCCCGGGACAGGGGGTATACGAGCAGTACTTC
clone size: -
J gene: TRBJ2-7
D gene: TRBD1
V gene: TRBV5-1

CDR3 protein: CASSESAYEQYF
CDR3 DNA: TGTGCCAGCAGTGAATCTGCCTACGAGCAGTACTTC
clone size: -
J gene: TRBJ2-7
D gene: -
V gene: TRBV6-1

CDR3 protein: CASSVHGQGTGELFF
CDR3 DNA: TGTGCCAGCAGCGTTCACGGACAGGGGACCGGGGAGCTGTTTTTT
clone size: few
J gene: TRBJ2-2
D gene: TRBD1
V gene: TRBV9

CDR3 protein: CASSLRQGRNEKLFF
CDR3 DNA: TGCGCCAGCAGCCTACGACAGGGGCGGAATGAAAAACTGTTTTTT
clone size: -
J gene: TRBJ1-4
D gene: TRBD1
V gene: TRBV4-1

CDR3 protein: CASGGLAGGYNEQFF
CDR3 DNA: TGTGCCAGCGGGGGACTAGCGGGAGGTTACAATGAGCAGTTCTTC
clone size: -
J gene: TRBJ2-1
D gene: TRBD2
V gene: TRBV27

CDR3 protein: CASSAWGLAGALFNEQFF
CDR3 DNA: TGTGCCAGCAGCGCATGGGGACTAGCGGGAGCCTTATTCAATGAGCAGTTCTTC
clone size: once
J gene: TRBJ2-1
D gene: TRBD2
V gene: TRBV7-9

CDR3 protein: CASSSGGPGTGELFF
CDR3 DNA: TGTGCCAGCAGCTCGGGAGGGCCGGGCACCGGGGAGCTGTTTTTT
clone size: -
J gene: TRBJ2-2
D gene: TRBD2
V gene: TRBV7-9

CDR3 protein: CASSPGQGALSNQPQHF
CDR3 DNA: TGCGCCAGCAGCCCTGGACAGGGGGCTTTGAGCAATCAGCCCCAGCATTTT
clone size: once
J gene: TRBJ1-5
D gene: TRBD1
V gene: TRBV5-1

CDR3 protein: CASSRQGGYGYTF
CDR3 DNA: TGTGCCAGCAGTAGACAGGGGGGCTATGGCTACACCTTC
clone size: -
J gene: TRBJ1-2
D gene: TRBD1
V gene: TRBV2

CDR3 protein: CASSLPRGGYEQYF
CDR3 DNA: TGTGCCAGCAGCCTTCCTAGGGGGGGCTACGAGCAGTACTTC
clone size: -
J gene: TRBJ2-7
D gene: -
V gene: TRBV28

CDR3 protein: CASSDSGTGELFF
CDR3 DNA: TGTGCCAGCAGTGACTCCGGGACCGGGGAGCTGTTTTTT
clone size: -
J gene: TRBJ2-2
D gene: -
V gene: TRBV6-4

CDR3 protein: CASSWGQGDEQYF
CDR3 DNA: TGCGCCAGCAGCTGGGGACAGGGGGACGAGCAGTACTTC
clone size: -
J gene: TRBJ2-7
D gene: TRBD1
V gene: TRBV5-1

CDR3 protein: CASSLAGGFYGYTF
CDR3 DNA: TGTGCCAGCAGTTTAGCAGGGGGCTTCTATGGCTACACCTTC
clone size: once
J gene: TRBJ1-2
D gene: TRBD1
V gene: TRBV28

CDR3 protein: CASSLMAGSYEQYF
CDR3 DNA: TGTGCCAGCAGTTTAATGGCAGGCTCCTACGAGCAGTACTTC
clone size: -
J gene: TRBJ2-7
D gene: -
V gene: TRBV27

CDR3 protein: CASSPLTGVGGNTIYF
CDR3 DNA: TGTGCCAGCAGCCCCCTGACAGGGGTTGGTGGAAACACCATATATTTT
clone size: once
J gene: TRBJ1-3
D gene: TRBD1
V gene: TRBV4-2

CDR3 protein: CASNRGTGELFF
CDR3 DNA: TGCGCCAGCAATAGGGGCACCGGGGAGCTGTTTTTT
clone size: -
J gene: TRBJ2-2
D gene: -
V gene: TRBV10-2

CDR3 protein: CASSPGEGETQYF
CDR3 DNA: TGTGCCAGCTCACCGGGTGAGGGAGAGACCCAGTACTTC
clone size: -
J gene: TRBJ2-5
D gene: -
V gene: TRBV18

CDR3 protein: CASSQGTSYEQYF
CDR3 DNA: TGCGCCAGCAGCCAAGGCACTAGCTACGAGCAGTACTTC
clone size: once
J gene: TRBJ2-7
D gene: -
V gene: TRBV4-1

CDR3 protein: CASSMRRGVYNEQFF
CDR3 DNA: TGTGCCAGCAGTATGCGTCGCGGGGTTTACAATGAGCAGTTCTTC
clone size: -
J gene: TRBJ2-1
D gene: -
V gene: TRBV2

CDR3 protein: CASLQQSRGRTGELFF
CDR3 DNA: TGTGCCAGCCTCCAGCAAAGCAGGGGGCGTACCGGGGAGCTGTTTTTT
clone size: -
J gene: TRBJ2-2
D gene: TRBD1
V gene: TRBV2

CDR3 protein: CASSQGASNQPQHF
CDR3 DNA: TGTGCCAGCAGCCAGGGGGCCTCTAATCAGCCCCAGCATTTT
clone size: once
J gene: TRBJ1-5
D gene: TRBD1
V gene: TRBV9

CDR3 protein: CASSRTGEAYGYTF
CDR3 DNA: TGCGCCAGCAGCCGGACAGGGGAGGCCTATGGCTACACCTTC
clone size: -
J gene: TRBJ1-2
D gene: TRBD1
V gene: TRBV5-1

CDR3 protein: CASRGDQETQYF
CDR3 DNA: TGTGCCAGCAGGGGCGACCAAGAGACCCAGTACTTC
clone size: -
J gene: TRBJ2-5
D gene: -
V gene: TRBV2

CDR3 protein: CASSPDRSYEQYF
CDR3 DNA: TGTGCCAGCAGCCCGGACAGGAGCTACGAGCAGTACTTC
clone size: -
J gene: TRBJ2-7
D gene: TRBD1
V gene: TRBV7-6

CDR3 protein: CASSLGGSAFEQYF
CDR3 DNA: TGTGCCAGCAGTTTAGGGGGGAGTGCCTTCGAGCAGTACTTC
clone size: -
J gene: TRBJ2-7
D gene: -
V gene: TRBV28